These 9 T cell receptor beta chains originate from one sample sequenced in a study of T cells expressing NK-cell markers. Reanalyzing the 5' RACE reads, TCRdb keeps one entry per CDR3 protein, without DNA. The repertoire shows about 460,000 distinct CDR3 sequences; the top ten hold around 1.4%. Sequencing input: blood T cells: a sorted CD56 or NKG2C T cell subset, CD4+ or CD8+ T cells, or bulk PBMC T cells (not recorded which). The receptors originated from a woman in her 50s in good health.

The chain has TRBV29-1 and TRBJ1-1. Germline lookup yields CDR1 SQVTM and CDR2 ANQGSEA. The CDR3 length is 13 residues. This CDR3 is CSVVEGVRTEAFF.

CDR3 sequence reads: CASSRADPTGELFF. This chain connects TRBV5-5 to TRBJ2-2. The CDR3 is 14 amino acids. Germline assignment: CDR1 SGHKS and CDR2 YYEKEE (reference sequence).

The chain employs TRBV24-1 and TRBJ1-1; TCRdb's assignment of TRBD1 cannot be checked, as there is no DNA. Germline CDR1 and CDR2: KGHDR and SFDVKD. The CDR3 loop spans 15 amino acids. The CDR3 here is CATSDPGQKNTEAFF.

The chain uses TRBV5-1 and TRBJ1-1; TCRdb proposes TRBD1, but this gene call is untestable without DNA. Per germline, CDR1 SGHRS and CDR2 YFSETQ. The CDR3 is made up of 17 amino acids. The CDR3 protein is CASSVRPGTGGATEAFF.

This chain uses TRBV7-9 with TRBJ2-4; lacking DNA, the TRBD1 call made by TCRdb goes unchecked. The germline CDR1 and CDR2 sequences are SEHNR and FQNEAQ (reference sequence). The CDR3 is 16 residues long. The CDR3 sequence is CASSNRDRRNHNIQYF.

This chain joins TRBV28 and TRBJ2-7; without DNA, the TCRdb call of TRBD1 cannot be checked. The CDR3 is 15 residues long. CDR1 is MDHEN and CDR2 is SYDVKM in the germline V gene. This CDR3 is CASTPRPPDSYEQYF.

This chain uses TRBV5-1 with TRBJ2-3; TCRdb's D call of TRBD2 is untestable without DNA. CDR1 and CDR2 from the germline V gene are SGHRS and YFSETQ. The CDR3 loop spans 16 amino acids. The CDR3 reads CASSKGLAEITDTQYF.

V gene TRBV12-3 or TRBV12-4 combines with J gene TRBJ2-3. The CDR3 is made up of 14 amino acids. CDR3 sequence reads: CASSLTASTDTQYF.

This sequence joins TRBV5-6 and TRBJ2-7; TCRdb gives TRBD2 as the D gene, but with no DNA this cannot be confirmed. CDR3 length: 15 residues. Germline lookup yields CDR1 SGHDT and CDR2 YYEEEE. CDR3 protein: CASSTPGLEPGEQYF.